The clone carrying this T cell receptor (beta chain) has a count of ten or more. Profiling relied on immunoSEQ multiplex PCR, and the TCRdb table lists in-frame clones only, not all of them. The sample has 200,000 to 250,000 clones; about 91% are singletons. This sample was taken from a study of blood T cell repertoires in COVID-19. Across the study: From T cells, B-cell-depleted T cells, or PBMCs came the material, which was cDNA or gDNA.

Looked up from germline, CDR1 is SQVTM and CDR2 is ANQGSEA. The CDR3 runs to 15 residues. Unmatched junction bases numbered 6, after V lost 5 bases and J lost 1 base. Material for sequencing was peripheral blood. This TCR was recovered from a man younger than 30 with active or convalescent COVID-19. V usage is TRBV29-1 and J usage is TRBJ1-2, with 11 bases identical to TRBD1. The CDR3 sequence: CSVFQDRGRNYGYTF. CDR3 in DNA: TGCAGCGTTTTCCAGGACAGGGGGCGTAACTATGGCTACACCTTC.